This T cell receptor beta chain was documented in a study of T cell responses to AZD1222 COVID-19 vaccine. Whole-study context: Combined were second doses at about 4 or about 12 weeks.

Whole-study results and caveats: Once two AZD1222 doses were given, Spike-specific TCR breadth and depth went up. Of the AZD1222 recipients, only 5 to 7 were seropositive at baseline. White British donors predominated, females outnumbered males, and clonal diversity was possibly underestimated.

A note on this clone: Its specificity is unknown.

The table came from immunoSEQ multiplex PCR; TCRdb's copy has only in-frame clones and leaves some out. The sample lists about 100,000 clones, 70% to 90% occurring once. Germline V lookup: CDR1 SGHTA, CDR2 FQGTGA. The CDR3 spans 15 residues. The V gene lost 0 bases and the J gene lost 5 bases, with 10 bases spanning the gap. This sample comprised peripheral blood, obtained on day 0 of AZD1222 vaccination. The TCR comes from an adult in good health. This sequence joins TRBV7-3 and TRBJ2-2; a possible D gene is TRBD2 (5 bases). The CDR3 reads CASSLTGVGTGELFF. The CDR3 nucleotides are TGTGCCAGCAGCTTAACGGGAGTAGGGACCGGGGAGCTGTTTTTT.